A selection of T cell receptor beta chains follows, all from one sample in a study of human T cells and chemical hapten exposure. From the RACE reads, TCRdb called clonotypes with MiXCR, one entry per CDR3 protein. This table has tens of thousands of distinct CDR3 sequences, about a tenth appearing once. This material consisted of whole blood, taken in connection with sensitization to the hapten diphenylcyclopropenone (DPC). These receptors were collected from a woman aged 25 to 39 with alopecia areata. Some clones in this sample may be carry-over from other donors' samples. CDR3s include the opening cysteine and the closing phenylalanine or tryptophan. Fields, in order: clone size, J gene, V gene, D gene, CDR3 DNA, CDR3 protein. D genes are given only for firm matches. The size of a clone is reported for some rows only, either as once, few or many, or as a class for expanded clones.

>many|TRBJ2-7|TRBV29-1|TRBD1
TGCAGCGTTGCTCTCGTCACCGGGACAGGCGGAAACGAGCAGTACTTC
CSVALVTGTGGNEQYF
>many|TRBJ1-1|TRBV6-1|NA
NA
CASILVPTEAFF
>many|TRBJ2-7|TRBV9|NA
TGTGCCAGCAGTCCAGGGCGCATAAACTACGAGCAGTACTTC
CASSPGRINYEQYF
>few|TRBJ1-4|TRBV2|NA
TGTGCCAGCACGGCAGGGATCGATGAAAAACTGTTTTTT
CASTAGIDEKLFF
>many|TRBJ1-1|TRBV28|TRBD1
TGTGCCTCCGGGACAGGGAGCATGAACACTGAAGCTTTCTTT
CASGTGSMNTEAFF
>NA|TRBJ2-1|TRBV7-3|TRBD2
TGTGCCAGCAGCTTAAATGCCGGGGGGGCATTGAATGAGCAGTTCTTC
CASSLNAGGALNEQFF
>many|TRBJ2-1|TRBV20-1|TRBD1
TGCAGTGCTAGAGATCTGAAAGGACAGGGGTTCACCAATGAGCAGTTCTTC
CSARDLKGQGFTNEQFF
>many|TRBJ2-7|TRBV7-9|TRBD2
TGTGCCAGCAGCCCGACCCTAGCGGGAGGTTACGAGCAGTACTTC
CASSPTLAGGYEQYF
>few|TRBJ2-7|TRBV29-1|TRBD1
TGCAGCGTGGCCGGGGACAGGGACGGCCACGAGCAGTACTTC
CSVAGDRDGHEQYF
>NA|TRBJ2-2|TRBV29-1|NA
TGCAGCGCCGGAGTAAACACCGGGGAGCTGTTTTTT
CSAGVNTGELFF
>NA|TRBJ2-1|TRBV28|TRBD2
TGTGCCAGCGGAATACTGACTAGCGGGAGCGGTAGGCAGTTCTTC
CASGILTSGSGRQFF
>NA|TRBJ1-2|TRBV18|NA
TGTGCCAGCTCACCACTGGGGAACACTAACTATGGCTACACCTTC
CASSPLGNTNYGYTF
>NA|TRBJ1-4|TRBV20-1|NA
TGCAGTGCTAGAGGGACAGCCGCAACTAATGAAAAACTGTTTTTT
CSARGTAATNEKLFF
>many|TRBJ2-4|TRBV11-3|TRBD2
TGTGCCAGCAGCTCCCGACTAGCGGTACCGAAAAACATTCAGTACTTC
CASSSRLAVPKNIQYF
>NA|TRBJ2-2|TRBV28|NA
TGTGCCAGCAGGTGGAGGGGTACCGGGGAGCTGTTTTTT
CASRWRGTGELFF
>NA|TRBJ2-7|TRBV28|TRBD1
TGTGCCAGCAGTTCCGGACAGGGGGCCTACGAGCAGTACTTC
CASSSGQGAYEQYF
>few|TRBJ1-2|TRBV12-3/TRBV12-4|NA
TGTGCCAGCAGTAGGCCGGGCTATGGCTACACCTTC
CASSRPGYGYTF
>few|TRBJ2-3|TRBV11-2|TRBD1
TGTGCCAGCAGCTTAGGTGGCAGGGGGCGCTTGGATACGCAGTATTTT
CASSLGGRGRLDTQYF
>NA|TRBJ1-6|TRBV3-1|NA
TGTGCCAGCAGCCAAGAACCCGTTAATTCACCCCTCCACTTT
CASSQEPVNSPLHF
>many|TRBJ1-4|TRBV5-6|NA
TGTGCCAGCAGCTTCGGGGTTTCGGTGGACGAAAAACTGTTTTTT
CASSFGVSVDEKLFF
>many|TRBJ2-3|TRBV7-2|NA
TGTGCCAGCAATCGGGGGTTGAGCACAGATACGCAGTATTTT
CASNRGLSTDTQYF
>few|TRBJ1-2|TRBV21-1|NA
TGTGCCAGCAGCAAAGAGCACAGAGGACAGGGCTACACCTTC
CASSKEHRGQGYTF
>many|TRBJ2-3|TRBV18|NA
TGTGCCAGCTCACGGGGTAGCACAGATACGCAGTATTTT
CASSRGSTDTQYF
>few|TRBJ2-7|TRBV7-2|NA
TGTGCCAGCAGCAAAACCGGGACATGGGAGCAGTACTTC
CASSKTGTWEQYF
>NA|TRBJ1-6|TRBV5-5|NA
TGTGCCAGCAGCTTTCAGGGGCTCCGAGAAGGCTCACCCCTCCACTTT
CASSFQGLREGSPLHF
>few|TRBJ1-3|TRBV6-1|NA
TGTGCCAGCAGTGCTACCTCAGGAGTCTCTGGAAACACCATATATTTT
CASSATSGVSGNTIYF